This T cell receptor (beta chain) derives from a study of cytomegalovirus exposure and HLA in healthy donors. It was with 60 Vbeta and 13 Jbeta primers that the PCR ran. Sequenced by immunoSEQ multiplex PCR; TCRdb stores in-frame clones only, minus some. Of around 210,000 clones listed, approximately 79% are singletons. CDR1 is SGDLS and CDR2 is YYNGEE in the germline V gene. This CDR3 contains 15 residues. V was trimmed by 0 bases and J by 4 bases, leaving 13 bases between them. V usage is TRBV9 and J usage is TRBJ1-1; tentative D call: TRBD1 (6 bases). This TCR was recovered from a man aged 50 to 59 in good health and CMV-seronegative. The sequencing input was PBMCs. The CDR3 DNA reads TGTGCCAGCAGCGTAGCAACAGGGATGGTCACTGAAGCTTTCTTT. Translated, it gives CASSVATGMVTEAFF.